The present TCR beta chain was sequenced within a study of T cells expressing NK-cell markers. CDR1 is SGHTA and CDR2 is FQGNSA in the germline V gene. The CDR3 loop spans 15 amino acids. TCRdb reprocessed the 5' RACE reads and reports one entry per CDR3 protein, with no DNA. This table lists hundreds of thousands of distinct CDR3 sequences. Sequencing input: blood T cells: a sorted CD56 or NKG2C T cell subset, CD4+ or CD8+ T cells, or bulk PBMC T cells (not recorded which). This TCR came from a man between 18 and 69 years old in good health. This chain connects TRBV7-2 to TRBJ2-7; TCRdb picks TRBD1, but there is no DNA to check that call. The CDR3 sequence: CASSVAPQSSYEQYF.